This T cell receptor beta chain was captured in a study of blood T cell repertoires in COVID-19. Study context: Samples came from the United States, Italy and Spain, spanning acute and convalescent COVID-19.

This clone occurred a few times. The method was immunoSEQ multiplex PCR; TCRdb's version includes in-frame clones alone and lacks a portion of them. The table includes about 140,000 clones, over 60% detected once. V lost 0 bases, J lost 8 bases, and 11 bases lay in between. Germline CDR1 and CDR2: MGHRA and YSYEKL. This CDR3 spans 15 amino acids. The J gene is TRBJ1-6, the V gene TRBV4-1; D uncertain. Sequences were obtained from peripheral blood. The TCR comes from a man aged 45-60 years with acute or convalescent COVID-19. DNA of the CDR3: TGCGCCAGCAGCCAAGATGAGAGGCGGGATTCACCCCTCCACTTT. Its protein is CASSQDERRDSPLHF.